A single sample gave rise to the 9 T cell receptor beta chains below, sequenced in a study of blood T cell repertoires in COVID-19. The data were produced by immunoSEQ multiplex PCR, yet TCRdb's version contains in-frame clones alone and is incomplete. The sample shows 250,000 to 400,000 clones, about 91% of them seen only once. The sample comprised peripheral blood. These receptors came from a woman under 40 with COVID-19, enrolled during active disease.

In its sample, this clone was seen a few times. This chain uses TRBV29-1 with TRBJ2-3, with a possible D match to TRBD1 (6 bases). Germline lookup yields CDR1 SQVTM and CDR2 ANQGSEA. V was cut by 7 bases and J by 2 bases, with 10 bases left in between. This CDR3 has 12 amino acids. CDR3 in amino acids: CSGRQDTDTQYF. In nucleotides, the CDR3 is TGCAGCGGACGACAGGACACAGATACGCAGTATTTT.

This rearrangement joins TRBV3-1 (or the pseudogene TRBV3-2) to TRBJ1-2, with TRBD1 as a possible D gene (5 bases). CDR3 size: 13 residues. Germline V lookup: CDR1 LGHDT, CDR2 YNNKEL (reference sequence). Trimming took off 10 bases at V and 7 bases at J, with 19 bases between the two ends. The CDR3 sequence: CATSLMAGSGYTF. Here the CDR3 DNA reads TGTGCCACGAGCCTTATGGCAGGGTCTGGCTACACCTTC.

V and J are TRBV18 and TRBJ1-1; a possible D gene is TRBD1 (6 bases). The germline CDR1 and CDR2 sequences are KGHSH and LQKENI. The V end lost 5 bases, the J end lost 0 bases, and 10 bases lay between the germline ends. The CDR3 is made up of 14 amino acids. CDR3 nucleotides: TGTGCCAGCTCAGTGGACAGATTGAACACTGAAGCTTTCTTT. It codes for CASSVDRLNTEAFF. The entire variable domain, with the rest obtained from reference TRBV18 and TRBJ1-1, is as follows: NAGVMQNPRHLVRRRGQEARLRCSPMKGHSHVYWYRQLPEEGLKFMVYLQKENIIDESGMPKERFSAEFPKEGPSILRIQQVVRGDSAAYFCASSVDRLNTEAFFGQGTRLTVV.

The V and J genes are TRBV15 and TRBJ2-5, with TRBD2 identical over 8 bases. There are 17 residues in the CDR3. Germline V gene data show CDR1 as LNHNV and CDR2 as YYDKDF (reference sequence). The trim removed 0 bases at V and 2 bases at J, leaving 8 bases unmatched. The CDR3 DNA reads TGTGCCACCAGCAGAGATCTTAGGACGGGGGGGCAAGAGACCCAGTACTTC. It encodes CATSRDLRTGGQETQYF.

The V gene is TRBV11-3, the J gene TRBJ2-7; 11 positions agree with TRBD2. The V and J ends lost 5 bases and 3 bases, in that order; junction bases with no gene match: 15. CDR3 length: 18 residues. Germline V CDR1 and CDR2: SGHNT, YENEEA. CDR3 amino acids: CASSLLGASGGKNYEQYF. DNA for the CDR3: TGTGCCAGCAGCCTCCTTGGGGCTAGCGGGGGGAAGAACTACGAGCAGTACTTC.

A few counts support this clone. V gene TRBV29-1 combines with J gene TRBJ1-5, with D tentatively TRBD1 (5 bases). V was pared by 7 bases and J by 5 bases, with 15 bases between. Germline loops: CDR1 SQVTM, CDR2 ANQGSEA. The CDR3 sequence is 13 residues long. The DNA for the CDR3 is TGCAGCGCGAGGGCAGGGACTGATCAGCCCCAGCATTTT. Amino acids: CSARAGTDQPQHF.

The count of this clone is one. The chain is built from TRBV3-1 (or the pseudogene TRBV3-2) and TRBJ2-5; 10 positions agree with TRBD2. The CDR3 extends over 17 amino acids. Trimming at V came to 4 bases and at J to 7 bases, leaving 15 bases not matched to a gene. Germline loops: CDR1 LGHDT, CDR2 YNNKEL (reference sequence). CDR3 in amino acids: CASSRSLSGGVSRTQYF. DNA of the CDR3: TGTGCCAGCAGCCGTTCTTTGAGCGGGGGGGTATCTCGGACCCAGTACTTC.

J is TRBJ2-3 and V is TRBV5-1; D perhaps matches TRBD1 (5 bases). The CDR3 spans 14 residues. Germline V CDR1 and CDR2: SGHRS, YFSETQ. V was pared by 2 bases and J by 3 bases, with 10 bases between. The chain's CDR3 is CASSFTGGTDTQYF. CDR3 in DNA: TGCGCCAGCAGCTTCACAGGCGGAACAGATACGCAGTATTTT.

V and J are TRBV5-1 and TRBJ1-1; 7 bases agree with TRBD1. CDR3 length: 16 residues. V shed 7 bases and J 4 bases; nucleotides not matched to a gene: 16. Germline assignment: CDR1 SGHRS and CDR2 YFSETQ. The CDR3 loop reads CASGPGSTGVPTEAFF. In nucleotides, the CDR3 is TGCGCCAGCGGCCCCGGAAGCACAGGGGTCCCCACTGAAGCTTTCTTT.